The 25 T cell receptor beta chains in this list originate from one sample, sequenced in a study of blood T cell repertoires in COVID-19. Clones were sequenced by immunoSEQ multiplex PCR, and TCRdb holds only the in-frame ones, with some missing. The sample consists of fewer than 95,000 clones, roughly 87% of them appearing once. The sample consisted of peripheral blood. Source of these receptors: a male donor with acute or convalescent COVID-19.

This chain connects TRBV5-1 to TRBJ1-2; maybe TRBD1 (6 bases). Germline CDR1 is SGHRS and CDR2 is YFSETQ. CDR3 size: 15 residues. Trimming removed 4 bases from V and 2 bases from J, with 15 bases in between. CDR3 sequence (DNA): TGCGCCAGCAGCCCCCGGACAGTCCAAAACTATGGCTACACCTTC. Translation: CASSPRTVQNYGYTF.

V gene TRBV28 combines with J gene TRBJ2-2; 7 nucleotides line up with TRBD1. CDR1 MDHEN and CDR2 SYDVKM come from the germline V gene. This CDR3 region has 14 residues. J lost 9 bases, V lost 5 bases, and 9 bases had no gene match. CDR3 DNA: TGTGCCAGCAGTCATGACAGGGTACTGCGGGAGCTGTTTTTT. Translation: CASSHDRVLRELFF.

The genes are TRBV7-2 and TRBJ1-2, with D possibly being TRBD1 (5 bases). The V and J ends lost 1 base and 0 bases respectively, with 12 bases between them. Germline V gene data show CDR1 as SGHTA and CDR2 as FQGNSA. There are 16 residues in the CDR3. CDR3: CASSLVGSGSNYGYTF. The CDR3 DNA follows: TGTGCCAGCAGCTTAGTTGGGTCAGGGTCTAACTATGGCTACACCTTC. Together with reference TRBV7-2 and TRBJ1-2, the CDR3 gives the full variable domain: GAGVSQSPSNKVTEKGKDVELRCDPISGHTALYWYRQSLGQGLEFLIYFQGNSAPDKSGLPSDRFSAERTGGSVSTLTIQRTQQEDSAVYLCASSLVGSGSNYGYTFGSGTRLTVV.

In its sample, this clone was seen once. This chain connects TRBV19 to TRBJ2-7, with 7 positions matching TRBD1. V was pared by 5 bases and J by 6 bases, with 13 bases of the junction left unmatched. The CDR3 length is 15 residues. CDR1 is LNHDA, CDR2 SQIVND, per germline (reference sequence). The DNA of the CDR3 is TGTGCCAGTAGTGCACAGGGGTCTGACTTCCGCGAGCAGTACTTC. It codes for CASSAQGSDFREQYF.

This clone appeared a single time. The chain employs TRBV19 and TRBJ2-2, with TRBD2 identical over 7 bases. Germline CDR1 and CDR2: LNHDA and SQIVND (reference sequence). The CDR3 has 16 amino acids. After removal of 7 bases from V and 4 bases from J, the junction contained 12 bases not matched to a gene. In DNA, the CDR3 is TGTGCCAGTATCGGGCGAAGCGGGGAATTCACCGGGGAGCTGTTTTTT. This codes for CASIGRSGEFTGELFF.

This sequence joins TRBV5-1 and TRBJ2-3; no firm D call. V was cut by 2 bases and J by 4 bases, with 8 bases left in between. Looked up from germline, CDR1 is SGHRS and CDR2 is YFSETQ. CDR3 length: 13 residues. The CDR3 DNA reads TGCGCCAGCAGCTTTAGTGGGCCAGATACGCAGTATTTT. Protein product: CASSFSGPDTQYF. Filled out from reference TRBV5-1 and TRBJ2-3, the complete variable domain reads KAGVTQTPRYLIKTRGQQVTLSCSPISGHRSVSWYQQTPGQGLQFLFEYFSETQRNKGNFPGRFSGRQFSNSRSEMNVSTLELGDSALYLCASSFSGPDTQYFGPGTRLTVL.

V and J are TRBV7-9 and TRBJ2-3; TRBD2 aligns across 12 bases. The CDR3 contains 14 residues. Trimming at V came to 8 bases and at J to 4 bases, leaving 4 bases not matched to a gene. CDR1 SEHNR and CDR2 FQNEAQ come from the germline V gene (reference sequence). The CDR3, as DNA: TGTGCCAGCGCGGCTAGCGGGGGGGCAGATACGCAGTATTTT. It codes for CASAASGGADTQYF.

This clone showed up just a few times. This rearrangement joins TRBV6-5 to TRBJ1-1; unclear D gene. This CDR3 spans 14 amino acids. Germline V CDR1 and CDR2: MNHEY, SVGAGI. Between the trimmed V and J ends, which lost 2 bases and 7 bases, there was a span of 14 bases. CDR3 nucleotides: TGTGCCAGCAGTTACGCCGCCCGGAGTGGTGAAGCTTTCTTT. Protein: CASSYAARSGEAFF.

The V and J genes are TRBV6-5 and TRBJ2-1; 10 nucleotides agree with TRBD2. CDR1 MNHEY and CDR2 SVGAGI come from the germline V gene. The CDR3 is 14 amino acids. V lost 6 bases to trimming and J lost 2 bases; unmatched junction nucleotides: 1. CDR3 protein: CASRSGGAYNEQFF. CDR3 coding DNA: TGTGCCAGCAGGAGCGGGGGGGCCTACAATGAGCAGTTCTTC.

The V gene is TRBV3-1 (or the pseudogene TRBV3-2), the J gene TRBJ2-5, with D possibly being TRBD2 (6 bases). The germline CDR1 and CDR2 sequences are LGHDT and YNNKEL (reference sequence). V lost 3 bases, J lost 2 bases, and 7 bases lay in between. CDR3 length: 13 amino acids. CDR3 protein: CASSQGGQETQYF. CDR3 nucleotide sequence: TGTGCCAGCAGCCAGGGGGGTCAAGAGACCCAGTACTTC.

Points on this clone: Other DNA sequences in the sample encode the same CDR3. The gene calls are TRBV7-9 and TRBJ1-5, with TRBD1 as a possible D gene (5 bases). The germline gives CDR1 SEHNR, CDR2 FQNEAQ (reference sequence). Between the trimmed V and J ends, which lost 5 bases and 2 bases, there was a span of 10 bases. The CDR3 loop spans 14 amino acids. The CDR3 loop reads CASSLGGGNQPQHF. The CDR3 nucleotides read TGTGCCAGCAGCCTCGGGGGGGGCAATCAGCCCCAGCATTTT.

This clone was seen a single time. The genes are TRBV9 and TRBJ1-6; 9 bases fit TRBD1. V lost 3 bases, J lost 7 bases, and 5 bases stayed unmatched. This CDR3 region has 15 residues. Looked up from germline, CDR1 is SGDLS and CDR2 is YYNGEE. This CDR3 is CASSGGQGQNSPLHF. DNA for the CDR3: TGTGCCAGCAGCGGCGGACAGGGGCAAAATTCACCCCTCCACTTT.

CDR3 sequence reads: CASRGTGPYGYTF. The CDR3 DNA reads as TGTGCCAGCAGGGGGACAGGGCCTTATGGCTACACCTTC. The chain couples TRBV27 to TRBJ1-2, with 9 bases lining up with TRBD1. The junction had 4 bases not matched to a gene; V was cut back by 6 bases and J by 5 bases. CDR1 is MNHEY, CDR2 SMNVEV, per germline (reference sequence). The length of the CDR3 is 13 residues.

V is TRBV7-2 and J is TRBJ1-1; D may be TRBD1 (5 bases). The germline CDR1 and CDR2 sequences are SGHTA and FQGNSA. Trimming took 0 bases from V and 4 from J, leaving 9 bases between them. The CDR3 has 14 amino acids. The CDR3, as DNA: TGTGCCAGCAGCTTAGCGCGGGACGGCACTGAAGCTTTCTTT. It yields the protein CASSLARDGTEAFF. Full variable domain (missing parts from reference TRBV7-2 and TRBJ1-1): GAGVSQSPSNKVTEKGKDVELRCDPISGHTALYWYRQSLGQGLEFLIYFQGNSAPDKSGLPSDRFSAERTGGSVSTLTIQRTQQEDSAVYLCASSLARDGTEAFFGQGTRLTVV.

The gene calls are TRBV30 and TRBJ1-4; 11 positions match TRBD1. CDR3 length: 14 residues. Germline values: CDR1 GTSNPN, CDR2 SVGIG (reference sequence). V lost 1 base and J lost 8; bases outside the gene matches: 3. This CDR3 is CAWSADRGREKLFF. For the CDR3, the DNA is TGTGCCTGGAGTGCGGACAGGGGGCGGGAAAAACTGTTTTTT.

The CDR3 nucleotides read TGTGCCAGCAGTATTGGGACAGGGGCTGAAGCTTTCTTT. Amino acids: CASSIGTGAEAFF. The rearrangement joins TRBV2 to TRBJ1-1, with 10 nucleotides matching TRBD1. This CDR3 is 13 amino acids long. The germline V gene has CDR1 SNHLY and CDR2 FYNNEI. The ends lost 5 bases at V and 6 bases at J; junction bases unmatched: 3.

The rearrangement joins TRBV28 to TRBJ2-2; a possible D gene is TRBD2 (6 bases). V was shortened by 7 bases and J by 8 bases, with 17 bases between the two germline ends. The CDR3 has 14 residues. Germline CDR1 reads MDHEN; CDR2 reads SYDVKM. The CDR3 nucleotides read TGTGCCAGCACCTCCTACGGGGGTTTTGGGGAGCTGTTTTTT. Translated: CASTSYGGFGELFF. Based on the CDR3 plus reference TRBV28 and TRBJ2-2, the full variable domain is DVKVTQSSRYLVKRTGEKVFLECVQDMDHENMFWYRQDPGLGLRLIYFSYDVKMKEKGDIPEGYSVSREKKERFSLILESASTNQTSMYLCASTSYGGFGELFFGEGSRLTVL.

The CDR3 DNA follows: TGTGCCAGCAGATCCGGGACAGGGGCGAACTATGGCTACACCTTC. It translates to CASRSGTGANYGYTF. The rearrangement joins TRBV6-6 to TRBJ1-2, with TRBD1 matching 10 bases. Per germline, CDR1 MNHNY and CDR2 SVGAGI (reference sequence). V dropped 6 bases and J dropped 2; count of bases not matched to a gene: 6. This CDR3 is 15 amino acids long.

CDR3 nucleotides: TGTGCCAGCAGCTTGCAGGGACAGGGTAGCACTGAAGCTTTCTTT. This encodes CASSLQGQGSTEAFF. The rearrangement joins TRBV5-5 to TRBJ1-1; TRBD1 matches at 9 bases. CDR1 SGHKS and CDR2 YYEKEE come from the germline V gene (reference sequence). The CDR3 sequence is 15 residues long. The V gene end was trimmed by 1 base and the J gene end by 4 bases; junction bases not matched to a gene: 5.

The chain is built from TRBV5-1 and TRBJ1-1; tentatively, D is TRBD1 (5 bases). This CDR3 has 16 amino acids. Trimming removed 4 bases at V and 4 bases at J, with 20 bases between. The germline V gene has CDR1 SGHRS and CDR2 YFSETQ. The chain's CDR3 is CASSLAEGRGTTEAFF. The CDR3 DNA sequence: TGCGCCAGCAGCCTCGCAGAGGGGCGGGGGACCACTGAAGCTTTCTTT. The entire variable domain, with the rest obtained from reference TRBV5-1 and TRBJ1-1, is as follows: KAGVTQTPRYLIKTRGQQVTLSCSPISGHRSVSWYQQTPGQGLQFLFEYFSETQRNKGNFPGRFSGRQFSNSRSEMNVSTLELGDSALYLCASSLAEGRGTTEAFFGQGTRLTVV.

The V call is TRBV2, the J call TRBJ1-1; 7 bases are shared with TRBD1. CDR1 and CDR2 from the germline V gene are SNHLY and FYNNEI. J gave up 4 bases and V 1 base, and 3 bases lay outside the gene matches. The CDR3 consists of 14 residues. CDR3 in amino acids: CASSEVRGPTEAFF. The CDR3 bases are TGTGCCAGCAGTGAAGTAAGGGGGCCCACTGAAGCTTTCTTT.

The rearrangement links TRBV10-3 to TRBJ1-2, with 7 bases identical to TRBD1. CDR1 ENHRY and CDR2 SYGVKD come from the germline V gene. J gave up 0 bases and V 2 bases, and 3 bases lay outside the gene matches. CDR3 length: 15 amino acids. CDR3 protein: CAISEVTGANYGYTF. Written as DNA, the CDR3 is TGTGCCATCAGTGAGGTCACAGGGGCTAACTATGGCTACACCTTC.

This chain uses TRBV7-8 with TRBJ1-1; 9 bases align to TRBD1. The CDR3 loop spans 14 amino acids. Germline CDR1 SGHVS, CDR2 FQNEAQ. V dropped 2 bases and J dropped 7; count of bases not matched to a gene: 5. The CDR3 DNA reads TGTGCCAGCAGCTTAACAGGGGGCGATGGTGAAGCTTTCTTT. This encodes CASSLTGGDGEAFF.

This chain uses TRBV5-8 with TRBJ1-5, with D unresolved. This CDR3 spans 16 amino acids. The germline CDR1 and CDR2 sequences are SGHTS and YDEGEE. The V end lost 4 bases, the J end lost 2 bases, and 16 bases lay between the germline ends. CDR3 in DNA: TGTGCCAGCAGCCAACGATCGGGGATCGGCAATCAGCCCCAGCATTTT. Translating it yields CASSQRSGIGNQPQHF. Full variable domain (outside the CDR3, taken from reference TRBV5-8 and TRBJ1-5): EAGVTQSPTHLIKTRGQQATLRCSPISGHTSVYWYQQALGLGLQFLLWYDEGEERNRGNFPPRFSGRQFPNYSSELNVNALELEDSALYLCASSQRSGIGNQPQHFGDGTRLSIL.

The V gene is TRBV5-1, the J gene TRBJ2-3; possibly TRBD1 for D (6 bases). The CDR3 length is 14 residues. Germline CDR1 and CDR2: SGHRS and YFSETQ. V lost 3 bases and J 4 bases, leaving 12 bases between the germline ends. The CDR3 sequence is CASSSRGQPDTQYF. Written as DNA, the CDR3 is TGCGCCAGCAGCTCCAGAGGACAGCCAGATACGCAGTATTTT.